This entry lists 17 T cell receptor beta chains sequenced from one sample in a study of cytomegalovirus exposure and HLA in healthy donors. The PCR made use of 60 Vbeta and 13 Jbeta primers. Produced via immunoSEQ multiplex PCR; TCRdb's table is partial and in-frame only. The sample has about 190,000 clones; 75% to 85% are singletons. The sample consisted of PBMCs. The source is a woman aged 45-60 years in good health and CMV-seronegative.

V usage is TRBV6-1 and J usage is TRBJ1-2; 9 bases map to TRBD1. Germline V gene data show CDR1 as MNHNS and CDR2 as SASEGT. Trimming took 8 bases from V and 5 from J; bases not matched to a gene: 6. The CDR3 is made up of 13 amino acids. The DNA for the CDR3 is TGTGCCAGCGGCCTGGACAGGGGTTATGGCTACACCTTC. It specifies CASGLDRGYGYTF.

The CDR3 sequence is CASSFPRTGASTDTQYF. The CDR3 DNA reads as TGTGCCAGCAGTTTCCCCCGGACTGGAGCTAGCACAGATACGCAGTATTTT. The V gene is TRBV28, the J gene TRBJ2-3, with D possibly being TRBD2 (5 bases). The germline CDR1 and CDR2 sequences are MDHEN and SYDVKM. This CDR3 is 17 amino acids long. Between the trimmed V and J ends, which lost 3 bases and 0 bases, there was a span of 16 bases.

A remark on this clone: The same CDR3 can be traced to other DNA sequences in this sample. The J gene is TRBJ2-7, the V gene TRBV27; TRBD1 agrees at 10 bases. This CDR3 region has 16 residues. J gave up 5 bases and V 5 bases, and 12 bases lay outside the gene matches. CDR1 and CDR2 (germline): MNHEY, SMNVEV (reference sequence). In DNA, the CDR3 is TGTGCCAGCAGTACGCGGCGGGACAGGGGTTTCCACGAGCAGTACTTC. It yields the protein CASSTRRDRGFHEQYF.

In its sample, this clone was seen a few times. V usage is TRBV25-1 and J usage is TRBJ1-3; D perhaps matches TRBD1 (6 bases). The ends were cut back, 6 bases at V and 3 bases at J, with 12 bases in the middle. Germline CDR1 is MGHDK and CDR2 is SYGVNS. This CDR3 region has 14 residues. CDR3 loop: CASSQDSSGNTIYF. The CDR3 DNA reads TGTGCCAGCAGCCAGGACAGTAGTGGAAACACCATATATTTT.

This chain connects TRBV5-4 to TRBJ2-7, with D possibly TRBD1 on 6 matching bases. Germline lookup yields CDR1 SGHNT and CDR2 YYREEE (reference sequence). V lost 0 bases to trimming and J lost 4 bases, with 11 bases between them. The CDR3 length is 14 residues. The CDR3 loop is CASSLVPGQYEQYF. CDR3 nucleotides: TGTGCCAGCAGCTTGGTTCCGGGACAATACGAGCAGTACTTC.

The chain carries TRBV28 and TRBJ2-5; 7 bases line up with TRBD2. CDR3 length: 12 residues. V was clipped by 6 bases and J by 7 bases; unmatched bases: 5. Germline CDR1 MDHEN, CDR2 SYDVKM. CDR3 region: CASSWGRGTQYF. The CDR3 coding sequence is TGTGCCAGCAGCTGGGGGAGGGGGACCCAGTACTTC.

A single count supports this clone. The chain uses TRBV11-3 and TRBJ2-5; D is perhaps TRBD2 (5 bases). Germline V gives CDR1 SGHNT, CDR2 YENEEA. This CDR3 has 13 amino acids. Trimming cost V 3 bases and J 0 bases, with 5 bases left between them. CDR3 protein: CASSLRDQETQYF. CDR3 sequence (DNA): TGTGCCAGCAGCTTGAGGGACCAAGAGACCCAGTACTTC.

The J gene is TRBJ1-1, the V gene TRBV28; a possible D gene is TRBD1 (5 bases). The CDR3 loop spans 13 amino acids. With 6 bases removed from V and 3 bases from J, the gap between germline ends came to 11 bases. Germline CDR1 reads MDHEN; CDR2 reads SYDVKM. Here the CDR3 DNA reads TGTGCCAGCAGGGGGGGGATCGACACTGAAGCTTTCTTT. Its translation is CASRGGIDTEAFF.

The V and J genes are TRBV9 and TRBJ1-4; D gene unclear. Between the trimmed V and J ends, which lost 2 bases and 0 bases, there was a span of 11 bases. The germline V gene encodes CDR1 SGDLS and CDR2 YYNGEE. The CDR3 has 16 amino acids. This CDR3 is CASSVRDSATNEKLFF. In DNA, the CDR3 is TGTGCCAGCAGCGTCCGTGACTCAGCAACTAATGAAAAACTGTTTTTT.

This rearrangement joins TRBV9 to TRBJ2-5; 15 bases align to TRBD2. The CDR3 loop spans 17 amino acids. Germline loops: CDR1 SGDLS, CDR2 YYNGEE. The V and J ends lost 4 bases and 5 bases, in that order; junction bases with no gene match: 9. The chain's CDR3 is CASSTRTSGGGRETQYF. DNA for the CDR3: TGTGCCAGCAGCACCCGGACTAGCGGGGGGGGCCGGGAGACCCAGTACTTC.

This rearrangement joins TRBV28 to TRBJ1-5; D not certain. V was clipped by 3 bases and J by 8 bases, with 17 bases between them. The germline CDR1 and CDR2 sequences are MDHEN and SYDVKM. The CDR3 runs 15 residues. The CDR3 DNA is TGTGCCAGCAGTTTGACCGCTGCTCCCGGGGAGCCCCAGCATTTT. This gives the protein CASSLTAAPGEPQHF.

About this clone: At one of its ends the junction is not consistent with the germline gene, which may arise from a read error. The same CDR3 also results from other DNA sequences found in this sample. The chain recombines TRBV28 with TRBJ1-1, with unresolved D. The CDR3 extends over 13 amino acids. Germline V lookup: CDR1 MDHEN, CDR2 SYDVKM. The CDR3 here is CASTPRGGSEAFF. The CDR3 coding sequence is TGTGCCAGCACCCCACGGGGAGGCTCTGAAGCTTTCTTC.

The J gene is TRBJ2-7, the V gene TRBV11-3; a possible D gene is TRBD1 (6 bases). The germline V gene has CDR1 SGHNT and CDR2 YENEEA. The CDR3 runs 17 residues. Trimming stripped 4 bases from V and 6 bases from J, with 25 bases between. The CDR3 sequence is CASSSGQTGSPTTEQYF. CDR3 nucleotides: TGTGCCAGCAGCTCTGGACAGACGGGATCACCAACGACCGAGCAGTACTTC.

This clone appeared a few times. The CDR3 coding sequence is TGTGCCAGCAGTGCCGGGATTTACGAGCAGTACTTC. Its translation is CASSAGIYEQYF. The rearrangement links TRBV28 to TRBJ2-7, with D possibly being TRBD2 (5 bases). Germline CDR1 and CDR2: MDHEN and SYDVKM. V gave up 5 bases and J gave up 4 bases, with 9 bases separating them. The CDR3 extends over 12 amino acids.

This sequence joins TRBV28 and TRBJ1-5, with 9 bases fitting TRBD1. There are 14 residues in the CDR3. Per the germline V gene, CDR1 is MDHEN and CDR2 is SYDVKM. J was trimmed by 9 bases and V by 6 bases; bases with no gene match: 9. The CDR3 here is CASSYPGQGPPQHF. The CDR3 nucleotides read TGTGCCAGCAGCTACCCGGGACAGGGCCCGCCCCAGCATTTT.

The V call is TRBV9, the J call TRBJ2-3, with TRBD2 matching over 7 bases. The CDR3 runs 14 residues. The germline gives CDR1 SGDLS, CDR2 YYNGEE. V was clipped by 3 bases and J by 1 base; unmatched bases: 2. The CDR3 sequence is CASSETSGTDTQYF. CDR3 in DNA: TGTGCCAGCAGCGAAACTAGCGGCACAGATACGCAGTATTTT.

The chain combines TRBV5-1 with TRBJ1-5, with 8 bases lining up with TRBD1. CDR3 size: 15 residues. Germline V gene lookup returns CDR1 SGHRS and CDR2 YFSETQ. V shed 4 bases and J 4 bases; nucleotides not matched to a gene: 7. The CDR3 bases are TGCGCCAGCAGCCCCGGGACAGGCCAGAATCAGCCCCAGCATTTT. Its protein is CASSPGTGQNQPQHF.